Listed below are T cell receptor beta chains from one sample, sequenced in a study of spatial heterogeneity in lung cancer. TCRdb ran MiXCR on the 5' RACE reads and lists one entry per CDR3 protein. The sample comprises about 44,000 distinct CDR3 sequences, roughly 15% of which are singletons, and 55% to 70% rests with the top ten. The sample was PBMCs, taken at surgery. Source of these receptors: a male donor with early-stage non-small cell lung cancer. Each CDR3 is given with its conserved first and last residue. A D gene is named only where the DNA matches it firmly. Clone size is stated in some rows and not others, as once, few, many or a class when expanded.

d_call	clone_size	v_call	j_call	cdr3_nt	cdr3_aa
.	few	TRBV10-3	TRBJ1-4	TGTGCCATCAGTGAGTCGACAGTCTTTTATAATGAAAAACTGTTTTTT	CAISESTVFYNEKLFF
.	many	TRBV7-2	TRBJ2-1	TGTGCCAGCAGCTTACAGGGCTACAATGAGCAGTTCTTC	CASSLQGYNEQFF
.	many	TRBV19	TRBJ1-2	TGTGCCAGTAGTATAGATCTATGGGCCTACGGTGGCTACACCTTC	CASSIDLWAYGGYTF
TRBD2	few	TRBV27	TRBJ2-2	TGTGCCAGCAGTTTTGGACTAGCGGGAGGGCCTTCCGGGGAGCTGTTTTTT	CASSFGLAGGPSGELFF
.	many	TRBV11-1	TRBJ1-1	TGTGCCAGCAGCCTTGGGCTGAACACTGAAGCTTTCTTT	CASSLGLNTEAFF
TRBD2	few	TRBV5-4	TRBJ2-1	TGTGCCAGCAGCTCCTCCCTGGCGGGAGGGCGATTGGCTGAGCAGTTCTTC	CASSSSLAGGRLAEQFF
TRBD2	.	TRBV27	TRBJ2-3	TGTGCCAGCAGCTTTAGCGGGCCCCTAACAGATACGCAGTATTTT	CASSFSGPLTDTQYF
TRBD2	.	TRBV2	TRBJ2-1	TGTGCCGGAACTAGCGGGTCGGGACGCTTGGCAAATGAGCAGTTCTTC	CAGTSGSGRLANEQFF
.	.	TRBV7-2	TRBJ1-5	TGTGCCAGCAGCCCCAGGGTGTTTCAGCCCCAGCATTTT	CASSPRVFQPQHF
TRBD2	few	TRBV20-1	TRBJ2-7	TGCAGTGCTGAACTAGCGGGAGTTCGAGAGCAGTACTTC	CSAELAGVREQYF
.	many	TRBV28	TRBJ2-5	TGTGCCAGCGGGTCGGGTCATAGGAGGATATGGTACTTC	CASGSGHRRIWYF
.	.	TRBV28	TRBJ1-2	TGTGCCAGCAGTTTCGCCGGGCCCAACGGGGGCTACACCTTC	CASSFAGPNGGYTF
TRBD1	few	TRBV14	TRBJ1-4	TGTGCCAGCAGCCAAAGGGGAGGGGGCCCAACTAATGAAAAACTGTTTTTT	CASSQRGGGPTNEKLFF
TRBD2	few	TRBV20-1	TRBJ2-1	TGCAGTGCTAGAAGCCCGACTAGCGGACGTTTAGATGAGCAGTTCTTC	CSARSPTSGRLDEQFF